Following are 22 T cell receptor delta chains from one sample sequenced in a study of γδ T cells in repeated Plasmodium falciparum infection. With CATT, TCRdb re-called clones from the multiplex PCR reads. The data show tens of thousands of delta-chain clones, 0.9% to 1% seen once. Bulk repertoires came from Vgamma9/Vdelta2+ or Vdelta2-negative gammadelta T cells flow-sorted from PBMC. What was sequenced was gamma-delta T cells from blood. The receptors stem from a pool of human donors (malaria-infected and uninfected, not separated).

As concerns this clone: A far larger clone is one nucleotide away, so this likely arose from a read error. This CDR3 is also generated by other DNA sequences in the sample. The J gene is TRDJ1, the V gene TRDV1; TRDD3 matches at 8 bases. Germline values: CDR1 TSWWSYY, CDR2 QGS. The CDR3 is 21 residues long. CDR3 region: CALGESGLFRTGGRYTDKLIF. CDR3 nucleotide sequence: TGTGCTCTTGGGGAATCGGGGCTATTTCGTACTGGGGGCCGGTACACCGATAAGCTCATCTTT.

As concerns this clone: The TCRdb protein comes from a much larger clone and disagrees with this DNA's translation at residue 21, likely due to a read error; the protein given here is derived from the DNA. The V and J genes are TRDV1 and TRDJ3; 13 bases are shared with TRDD3. The CDR3 consists of 24 residues. CDR1 and CDR2 from the germline V gene are TSWWSYY and QGS. CDR3 DNA sequence: TGTGCTCTTGGGGAAGGGTCAAAGGCCGTATACTGGGGGATACGCTTCTGGGACACCCGAAAGATGTTTTTC. Its translation: CALGEGSKAVYWGIRFWDTRKMFF.

A note on this clone: With only one base between it and a far larger clone, this is likely a read error. Different DNA sequences within this sample yield the same CDR3. V and J are TRDV2 and TRDJ1; 10 nucleotides align to TRDD3. The CDR3 runs to 18 residues. Trimming cost V 3 bases and J 0 bases; bases outside gene matches: 12. Germline CDR1 reads GEAIGNYY; CDR2 reads EKD. CDR3 nucleotide sequence: TGTGCCTGTGACTATGCCGGGGGATACGACATATACACCGATAAACTCATCTTT. Translating it yields CACDYAGGYDIYTDKLIF.

This clone has just a few counts. It is likely a read error: a sequence one base away is far more abundant. The sample has other DNA sequences that encode this CDR3 too. V and J are TRDV2 and TRDJ1; 7 bases are shared with TRDD3. TCRdb is silent on the J gene; assignment here came from matching the DNA to germline. This CDR3 is built from 16 residues. V gave up 5 bases and J gave up 3 bases; unmatched junction bases: 14. The germline CDR1 and CDR2 sequences are GEAIGNYY and EKD. In nucleotides, the CDR3 is TGTGCCTGTGTCCGTACTGGAGGATACGCCTCCGATAAACTCATCTTT. Protein sequence: CACVRTGGYASDKLIF.

This clone appeared a few times. The likely explanation is a read error, given a far larger clone one base away. Other DNA sequences of this sample code for an identical CDR3. The chain carries TRDV1 and TRDJ1, with TRDD3 as a possible D gene (5 bases). Since TCRdb gives no J gene, matching the DNA to germline was used here to assign it. This CDR3 is 17 amino acids long. From germline, CDR1 is TSWWSYY and CDR2 QGS. CDR3 in DNA: TGCGCTCTTGGGGAACTTCGTCCGTTAAAAGGCGCCGATAAACTCATCTTT. This codes for CALGELRPLKGADKLIF.

Only a few counts were recorded for this clone. TCRdb assigns this DNA the protein of a much larger clone, which departs from its translation at residues 4 and 10; this likely reflects a read error, and the protein shown comes from translating the DNA. The chain joins TRDV1 to TRDJ1; D perhaps matches TRDD3 (5 bases). This CDR3 has 16 amino acids. From germline, CDR1 is TSWWSYY and CDR2 QGS. The CDR3 protein is CALRELVLGMADKLIF. In DNA, the CDR3 is TGTGCTCTTAGGGAACTTGTGCTAGGGATGGCCGATAAACTCATCTTT.

On this clone: TCRdb pairs this DNA with a much larger clone's protein that differs at residue 12, likely a read error; the protein shown was translated from the DNA. This chain uses TRDV2 with TRDJ1; D is undetermined. The J gene, absent from TCRdb, was called here by matching the DNA to germline. Germline values: CDR1 GEAIGNYY, CDR2 EKD. This CDR3 comprises 16 residues. The CDR3 sequence is CACDIREKRDTEKLIF. For the CDR3, the DNA is TGTGCCTGTGACATTAGGGAAAAAAGGGACACCGAGAAACTCATCTTT.

Regarding this clone: TCRdb's protein for this DNA is that of a much larger clone and differs from the translation at residue 17, likely a read error; the protein shown is the DNA translation. This rearrangement joins TRDV1 to TRDJ1; tentatively, D is TRDD2 or TRDD3 (8 bases each). V was clipped by 2 bases and J by 0 bases, with 40 bases between them. The CDR3 length is 25 residues. Germline V gives CDR1 TSWWSYY, CDR2 QGS. The DNA of the CDR3 is TGTGCTCTTGGGGAAGCGCCACCCCCGGCTTCCTACCCTTACTGGGGGCCGGAGTACACCGATAAACTCATCTTT. Translated: CALGEAPPPASYPYWGPEYTDKLIF.

With respect to this clone: A far larger clone is only one base removed, so a read error is likely. Different DNA sequences within this sample yield the same CDR3. This rearrangement joins TRDV1 to TRDJ1; TRDD3 agrees at 10 bases. In the absence of a J gene in TCRdb, the DNA was matched to germline to assign it here. Germline assignment: CDR1 TSWWSYY and CDR2 QGS. J gave up 2 bases and V 0 bases, and 12 bases lay outside the gene matches. CDR3 length: 19 residues. The CDR3 DNA follows: TGTGCTCTTGGGGAACTGCCGTACTGGGGGATGAAACGTACCGATAAACTCATCTTT. Protein: CALGELPYWGMKRTDKLIF.

Details on this clone: This sequence is one base from a far larger clone and is likely a read error. The sample holds other DNA sequences that translate to the same CDR3. CDR3 DNA sequence: TGTGCCTGTGACACCTTAGGACTGGGGAAAATAGCAAGAGACACCCGACAGATGTTCTTC. It codes for CACDTLGLGKIARDTRQMFF. The V gene is TRDV2, the J gene TRDJ3, with D possibly being TRDD3 (7 bases). This CDR3 region has 20 residues. Germline V gives CDR1 GEAIGNYY, CDR2 EKD.

With regard to this clone: The protein recorded in TCRdb matches a much larger clone and deviates from this DNA's translation at residue 4, suggesting a read error; the protein here is obtained by translating the DNA. The chain employs TRDV2 and TRDJ3; possibly TRDD3 for D (6 bases). The germline CDR1 and CDR2 sequences are GEAIGNYY and EKD. The CDR3 runs to 22 residues. The CDR3 here is CACATVLGTPGSSSWDTRQMFF. CDR3 bases: TGTGCCTGTGCCACCGTGCTGGGGACACCGGGTTCCAGCTCCTGGGACACCCGACAGATGTTTTTC.

The chain carries TRDV2 and TRDJ1; 7 bases map to TRDD3. No J gene was available from TCRdb, and it was assigned here by a germline match of the DNA. Trimming at V came to 3 bases and at J to 0 bases, leaving 12 bases not matched to a gene. The CDR3 sequence is 17 residues long. Germline V gives CDR1 GEAIGNYY, CDR2 EKD. The CDR3 reads CACDSSTGDFYTDKLIF. In nucleotides, the CDR3 is TGTGCCTGTGACTCAAGTACTGGGGATTTCTACACCGATAAACTCATCTTT.

This clone has a handful of counts. The protein in TCRdb stems from a much larger clone and differs at residue 10 from this DNA's translation, likely a read error; here the protein is translated from the DNA. The rearrangement links TRDV1 to TRDJ1, with D tentatively TRDD2 (6 bases). TCRdb supplies no J gene; here it was assigned by aligning the nucleotide sequence to germline. The V end was cut by 6 bases, the J end by 0 bases, with 26 bases between. CDR1 TSWWSYY and CDR2 QGS come from the germline V gene. The CDR3 loop spans 19 amino acids. The CDR3: CALGSSFPGNPAHTDKLIF. Written as DNA, the CDR3 is TGTGCTCTTGGATCTTCCTTCCCCGGTAATCCCGCCCACACCGATAAACTCATCTTT.

The table lists this clone with a few counts. With only one base between it and a far larger clone, this is likely a read error. Other nucleotide sequences in the sample specify the same CDR3. This CDR3 reads CALGERMGHIRGVCNPNASDKLIF. The CDR3 region has the DNA TGTGCTCTTGGGGAACGTATGGGCCACATACGCGGGGTCTGTAATCCGAACGCGTCCGATAAACTCATCTTT. The chain carries TRDV1 and TRDJ1, with D possibly being TRDD3 (5 bases). The J gene was missing in TCRdb and was found by matching the end of the DNA to germline. The V end lost 1 base, the J end lost 3 bases, and 39 bases lay between the germline ends. This CDR3 has 24 amino acids. Germline-derived CDR1 and CDR2 are TSWWSYY and QGS.

This clone was counted ten times or more. The chain has TRDV2 and TRDJ1, with TRDD3 matching over 9 bases. CDR1 GEAIGNYY and CDR2 EKD come from the germline V gene. The CDR3 spans 20 residues. The ends lost 0 bases at V and 5 bases at J; junction bases unmatched: 21. CDR3 sequence: CACDTVRMGDSYGGLDKLIF. CDR3 nucleotides: TGTGCCTGTGACACCGTCCGAATGGGGGATAGCTACGGGGGTTTAGATAAACTCATCTTT.

In this sample, this clone turned up many times. The CDR3 DNA sequence: TGTGCTCTTGGGCAAATGGCGGGTCCCTATCCATGGGATGACTGGGGGCCATTCGATAAACTCATCTTT. It is translated as CALGQMAGPYPWDDWGPFDKLIF. The chain couples TRDV1 to TRDJ1; 8 bases agree with TRDD3. TCRdb does not report a J gene; here it was assigned by matching the DNA to germline references. From germline, CDR1 is TSWWSYY and CDR2 QGS. V gave up 5 bases and J gave up 4 bases; unmatched junction bases: 33. CDR3 length: 23 amino acids.

This clone has at least ten counts. Just one base apart from a much larger clone, this may be a read error. The chain couples TRDV1 to TRDJ1, with 8 bases lining up with TRDD3. With V trimmed by 2 bases and J by 8 bases, 16 bases remained unmatched. The CDR3 is made up of 17 amino acids. Per the germline V gene, CDR1 is TSWWSYY and CDR2 is QGS. The CDR3 is CALGELPLPTGDSKLIF. As DNA, the CDR3 is TGTGCTCTTGGGGAATTACCTCTCCCTACGGGGGATAGCAAACTCATCTTT.

This clone was observed a handful of times. A far larger clone is a single base away, which makes a read error likely. The sample holds other DNA sequences that translate to the same CDR3. The rearrangement uses TRDV1 and TRDJ1, with D perhaps assigned TRDD2 or TRDD3 (5 bases each). The V gene's germline CDR1 is TSWWSYY and CDR2 QGS. The CDR3 runs to 20 residues. The CDR3 DNA is TGCGCTCTTGGGGAACCCAAAGGCTCTTCCCCCTTAACTGACACCGATAAACTCATCTTT. As protein: CALGEPKGSSPLTDTDKLIF.

In this sample, this clone turned up many times. The protein given by TCRdb reflects a much larger clone and differs at residue 8 from this DNA's translation, likely from a read error; the protein shown is the DNA's translation. The chain has TRDV1 and TRDJ1; weak D call: TRDD3 (5 bases). From germline, CDR1 is TSWWSYY and CDR2 QGS. With 4 bases removed from V and 5 bases from J, the gap between germline ends came to 14 bases. The CDR3 length is 14 residues. CDR3 nucleotides: TGTGCTCTTGGGGGACTCTGGGAGACTGATAAACTCATCTTT. Protein product: CALGGLWETDKLIF.

In its sample, this clone was seen many times. The amino acid sequence in TCRdb belongs to a much larger clone and departs from this DNA's translation at residue 10, likely a sequencing read error; the sequence shown is translated from the DNA. The V and J genes are TRDV2 and TRDJ1; D is unclear. This CDR3 is 15 amino acids long. The V gene lost 1 base and the J gene lost 3 bases, with 14 bases spanning the gap. Germline CDR1 reads GEAIGNYY; CDR2 reads EKD. CDR3 DNA sequence: TGTGCCTGTGACACAGGGGCTGGCTACGCCGATAAACTCATCTTT. Translating gives CACDTGAGYADKLIF.

Regarding this clone: TCRdb records a much larger clone's protein for this DNA, with a difference at residue 3 that likely arises from a read error; the protein given is the translation of the DNA. The chain couples TRDV2 to TRDJ3, with 9 bases lining up with TRDD3. Germline-derived CDR1 and CDR2 are GEAIGNYY and EKD. The CDR3 loop spans 24 amino acids. The CDR3 is CAGDTRVFNWGTTRDSWDTRQMFF. The CDR3 DNA reads TGTGCCGGTGACACCAGGGTCTTCAACTGGGGGACAACGCGTGACTCCTGGGACACCCGACAGATGTTTTTC.

On this clone: The protein recorded in TCRdb matches a much larger clone and deviates from this DNA's translation at residue 6, suggesting a read error; the protein here is obtained by translating the DNA. The rearrangement links TRDV2 to TRDJ1, with 10 bases matching TRDD3. The J gene comes from matching the DNA to germline here; TCRdb lacks it. The CDR3 is made up of 14 amino acids. V trimming: 0 bases; J trimming: 10 bases; junction bases outside the gene matches: 7. The germline V gene encodes CDR1 GEAIGNYY and CDR2 EKD. CDR3 protein: CACDTAGDTRRLIF. The CDR3 DNA follows: TGTGCCTGTGACACCGCGGGGGATACGAGACGACTCATCTTT.